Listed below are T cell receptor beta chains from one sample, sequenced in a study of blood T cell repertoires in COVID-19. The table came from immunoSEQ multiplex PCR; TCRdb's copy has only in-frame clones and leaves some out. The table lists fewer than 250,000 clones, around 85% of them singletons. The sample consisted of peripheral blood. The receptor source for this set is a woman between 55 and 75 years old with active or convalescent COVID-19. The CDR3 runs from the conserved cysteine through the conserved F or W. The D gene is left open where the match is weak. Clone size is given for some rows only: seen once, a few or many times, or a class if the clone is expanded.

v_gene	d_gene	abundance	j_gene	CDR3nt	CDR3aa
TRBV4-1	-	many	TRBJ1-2	TGCGCCAGCAGGAACAGGTGGAAGTCTAACTATGGCTACACCTTC	CASRNRWKSNYGYTF
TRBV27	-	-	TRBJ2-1	TGTGCCAGCAGTTTGGCTAGCAGTGCCTACAATGAGCAGTTCTTC	CASSLASSAYNEQFF
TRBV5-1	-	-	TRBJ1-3	TGCGCCAGCCGGACTTCAGGGGCATCTGGAAACACCATATATTTT	CASRTSGASGNTIYF
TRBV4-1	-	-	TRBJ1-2	TGCGCCAGCAGCCAAGCGGGATGGCCCTATGGCTACACCTTC	CASSQAGWPYGYTF
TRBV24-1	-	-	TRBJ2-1	TGTGCCACCACTGCGGGCGCCACCTACAATGAGCAGTTCTTC	CATTAGATYNEQFF
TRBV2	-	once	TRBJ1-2	TGTGCCAGCAGTGAGGAGGGAATCTATGGCTACACCTTC	CASSEEGIYGYTF
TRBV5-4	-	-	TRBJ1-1	TGTGCCAGCAGCGTCCCCCGGAGTGGGAACACTGAAGCTTTCTTT	CASSVPRSGNTEAFF
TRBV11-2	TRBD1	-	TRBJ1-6	TGTGCCAGCAGCTCACGACAGGGGGCTTCACCCCTCCACTTT	CASSSRQGASPLHF
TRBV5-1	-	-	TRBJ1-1	TGCGCCAGCAGCTTGACAAGGGGCACTGAAGCTTTCTTT	CASSLTRGTEAFF
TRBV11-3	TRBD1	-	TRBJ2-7	TGTGCCAGCAGCGGTAGGGGACAGGGGAGGAGCTTCTACGAGCAGTACTTC	CASSGRGQGRSFYEQYF
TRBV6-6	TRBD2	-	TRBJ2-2	TGTGCCAGCAGTCTAGCGGGGGGGCCCGGTAACACCGGGGAGCTGTTTTTT	CASSLAGGPGNTGELFF
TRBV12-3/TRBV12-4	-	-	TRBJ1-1	TGTGCCAGCAGTGGGGCCCGCAGCCCTGAAGCTTTCTTT	CASSGARSPEAFF
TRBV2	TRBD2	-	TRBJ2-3	TGTGCCAGCAGTGAGGGGGGGTCCGATACGCAGTATTTT	CASSEGGSDTQYF
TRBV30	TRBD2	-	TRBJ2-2	TGTGCCTGGAGTCCCCTTAGCGGGAGTACCGGGGAGCTGTTTTTT	CAWSPLSGSTGELFF
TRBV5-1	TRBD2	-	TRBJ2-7	TGCGCCAGCAGCCCACTAGCGGGAGTTGAGTACGAGCAGTACTTC	CASSPLAGVEYEQYF
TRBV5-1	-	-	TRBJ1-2	TGCGCCAGCAGCACGACAGGAGCAGGCTACACCTTC	CASSTTGAGYTF
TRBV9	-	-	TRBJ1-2	TGTGCCAGCAGCGTAGCCCCGGACAGAGCTAACTATGGCTACACCTTC	CASSVAPDRANYGYTF
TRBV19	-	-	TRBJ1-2	TGTGCCAGTAGTATTGGTGGGGCCTATGGCTACACCTTC	CASSIGGAYGYTF
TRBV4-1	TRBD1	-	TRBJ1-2	TGCGCCAGCAGCCAAGCTTCGACAGGGCTTCAATCGCTTAATGGCTACACCTTC	CASSQASTGLQSLNGYTF
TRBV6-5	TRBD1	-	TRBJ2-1	TGTGCCAGCAGGTACAGGGGGCTGGGGAATGAGCAGTTCTTC	CASRYRGLGNEQFF
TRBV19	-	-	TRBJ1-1	TGTGCCAGTAGTTCGTCCGCGGGGAGGAACACTGAAGCTTTCTTT	CASSSSAGRNTEAFF
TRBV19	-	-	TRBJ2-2	TGTGCCAGTACCTCATTCAGCTCTGAGGTGGACACCGGGGAGCTGTTTTTT	CASTSFSSEVDTGELFF
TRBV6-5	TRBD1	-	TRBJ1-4	TGTGCCAGCAGTTACGACAGGGGGCCAGGGGAAAAACTGTTTTTT	CASSYDRGPGEKLFF
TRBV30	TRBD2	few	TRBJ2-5	TGTGCCTGGAGAAGATCTGGGGACTACCTACAGACCCAGTACTTC	CAWRRSGDYLQTQYF
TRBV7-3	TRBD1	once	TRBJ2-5	TGTGCCAGCAGCTTAGGGACAGGGCCCCAAGAGACCCAGTACTTC	CASSLGTGPQETQYF
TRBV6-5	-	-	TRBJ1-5	TGTGCCAGCAGTTACGCCAGGGGCGGTCAGCCCCAGCATTTT	CASSYARGGQPQHF
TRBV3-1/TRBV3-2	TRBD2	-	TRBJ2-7	TGTGCCAGCAGCCTGAGTAGCGGGAGGGCCTTGTACGAGCAGTACTTC	CASSLSSGRALYEQYF
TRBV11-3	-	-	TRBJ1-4	TGTGCCAGCAGCTTCCACTTGGGGCCAACCAGGGAAAAACTGTTTTTT	CASSFHLGPTREKLFF
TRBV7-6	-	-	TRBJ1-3	TGTGCCAGCAGCTTGCCGGGAGTCCGAAACACCATATATTTT	CASSLPGVRNTIYF
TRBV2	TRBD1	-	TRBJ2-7	TGTGCCAGCAGGAAAGACAGGGGACTCTCCTACGAGCAGTACTTC	CASRKDRGLSYEQYF
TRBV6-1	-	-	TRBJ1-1	TGTGCCAGCAGTGAATACGGGGGGCAAGGGGACACTGAAGCTTTCTTT	CASSEYGGQGDTEAFF
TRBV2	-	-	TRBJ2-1	TGTGCCAGCAGTCCTACAGGTATCTCCGGCAATGAGCAGTTCTTC	CASSPTGISGNEQFF
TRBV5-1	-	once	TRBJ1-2	TGCGCCAGCAGCTCGCCACAGGGCAGGTCCTATGGCTACACCTTC	CASSSPQGRSYGYTF
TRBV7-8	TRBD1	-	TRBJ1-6	TGTGCCAGCAGACCCGACAGGGATGATTCACCCCTCCACTTT	CASRPDRDDSPLHF
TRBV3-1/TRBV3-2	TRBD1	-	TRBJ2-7	TGTGCCAGCAGCCAAGACCGGGACAGGGCGTACTTC	CASSQDRDRAYF
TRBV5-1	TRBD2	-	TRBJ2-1	TGCGCCAGCAGCACAGCGGGACCGAGCTCCTACAATGAGCAGTTCTTC	CASSTAGPSSYNEQFF
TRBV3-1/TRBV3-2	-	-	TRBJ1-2	TGTGCCAGCAGCCAATTAAGGACAGCCTATGGCTACACCTTC	CASSQLRTAYGYTF
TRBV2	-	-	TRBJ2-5	TGTGCCAGCAAAAAGGGACTGCCGGCAGAGACCCAGTACTTC	CASKKGLPAETQYF
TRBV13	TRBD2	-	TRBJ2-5	TGTGCCAGCAGCCGGTGGCTAGCGGGAGAAGAGACCCAGTACTTC	CASSRWLAGEETQYF
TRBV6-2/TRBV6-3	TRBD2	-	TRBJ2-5	TGTGCCAGCAGCAGCCTGACTAGCGCGCCACAAGAGACCCAGTACTTC	CASSSLTSAPQETQYF
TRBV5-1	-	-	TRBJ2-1	TGCGCCAGCAGTTCGGCACTACTAGTGAAGAATGAGCAGTTCTTC	CASSSALLVKNEQFF
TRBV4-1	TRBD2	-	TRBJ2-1	TGCGCCAGCAGCCAATCGGTAGGGAGGGTCTCCTACAATGAGCAGTTCTTC	CASSQSVGRVSYNEQFF
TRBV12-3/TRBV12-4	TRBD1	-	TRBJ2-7	TGTGCCAGCAGTCCCGACAGGGGGCTCGAGCAGTACTTC	CASSPDRGLEQYF
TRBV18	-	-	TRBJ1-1	TGTGCCAGCTCAGCCCTGGGGGGACGGAACACTGAAGCTTTCTTT	CASSALGGRNTEAFF
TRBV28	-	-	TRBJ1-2	TGTGCCAGCAGTTTAGAGGTCGGCTATGGCTACACCTTC	CASSLEVGYGYTF
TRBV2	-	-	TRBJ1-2	TGTGCCAGCAGTGTCCAGACACTTAACTATGGCTACACCTTC	CASSVQTLNYGYTF
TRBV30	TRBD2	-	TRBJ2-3	TGTGCCTGGAGTCTGACTAGCTCCACAGATACGCAGTATTTT	CAWSLTSSTDTQYF